The sequence of this TCR beta chain was determined in a study of cytomegalovirus exposure and HLA in healthy donors. This clone was observed once. Its target is unknown. Healthy bone marrow donors supplied every sample. Donors showed nominal health when sampled, although they likely had unrecorded immune exposures. Points from the study as a whole: Cytomegalovirus status, reportedly, was diagnosed with high specificity and sensitivity by the classifier. Under in vitro conditions, a few CMV-associated chains were confirmed as specific for CMV antigens.

Primers: 60 Vbeta forward and 13 Jbeta reverse. Libraries were prepared by immunoSEQ multiplex PCR; TCRdb keeps only in-frame clonotypes and omits some of them. Of about 100,000 clones listed, 80% to 90% were seen once; the top ten hold 0.9% to 1.5%. Germline V gene sequence: CDR1 SGHAT, CDR2 FQNNGV. Trimming cost V 3 bases and J 3 bases, with 8 bases left between them. The CDR3 has 13 residues. The chain couples TRBV11-2 to TRBJ1-2; D is unclear. The sequence was obtained from a woman in her late teens or twenties in good health and CMV-seronegative. The sample taken for sequencing was PBMCs. CDR3 DNA: TGTGCCAGCAGCTTTGACTTGGACTATGGCTACACCTTC. Amino acids: CASSFDLDYGYTF. The full variable domain, with the rest looked up from reference TRBV11-2 and TRBJ1-2, is EAGVAQSPRYKIIEKRQSVAFWCNPISGHATLYWYQQILGQGPKLLIQFQNNGVVDDSQLPKDRFSAERLKGVDSTLKIQPAKLEDSAVYLCASSFDLDYGYTFGSGTRLTVV.